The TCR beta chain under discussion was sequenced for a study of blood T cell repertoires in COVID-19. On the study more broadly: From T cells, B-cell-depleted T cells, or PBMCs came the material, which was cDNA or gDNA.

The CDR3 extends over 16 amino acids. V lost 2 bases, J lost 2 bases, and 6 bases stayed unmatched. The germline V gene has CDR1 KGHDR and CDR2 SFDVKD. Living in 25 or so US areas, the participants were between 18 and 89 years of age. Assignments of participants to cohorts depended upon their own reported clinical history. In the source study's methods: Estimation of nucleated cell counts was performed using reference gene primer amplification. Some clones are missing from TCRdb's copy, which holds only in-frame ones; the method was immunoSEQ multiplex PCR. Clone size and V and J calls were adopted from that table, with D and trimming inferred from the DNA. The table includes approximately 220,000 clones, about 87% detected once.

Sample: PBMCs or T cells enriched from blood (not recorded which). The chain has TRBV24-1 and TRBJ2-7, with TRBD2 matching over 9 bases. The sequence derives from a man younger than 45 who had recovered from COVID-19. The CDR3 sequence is CATSDSQAGGAYEQYF. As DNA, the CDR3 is TGTGCCACCAGTGATTCCCAGGCGGGAGGGGCCTACGAGCAGTACTTC.